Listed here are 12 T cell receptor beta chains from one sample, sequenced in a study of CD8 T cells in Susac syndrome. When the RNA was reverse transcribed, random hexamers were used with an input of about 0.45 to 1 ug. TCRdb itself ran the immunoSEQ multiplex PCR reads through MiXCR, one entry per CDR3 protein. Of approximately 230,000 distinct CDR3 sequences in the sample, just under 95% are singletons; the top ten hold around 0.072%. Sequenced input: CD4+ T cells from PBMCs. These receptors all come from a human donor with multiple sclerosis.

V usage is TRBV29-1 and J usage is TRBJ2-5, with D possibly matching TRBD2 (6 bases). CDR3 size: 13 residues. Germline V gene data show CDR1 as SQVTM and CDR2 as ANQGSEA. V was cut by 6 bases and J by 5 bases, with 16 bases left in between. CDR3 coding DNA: TGCAGCGTGCCTTGGAGGAGGGCGGAGACCCAGTACTTC. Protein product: CSVPWRRAETQYF.

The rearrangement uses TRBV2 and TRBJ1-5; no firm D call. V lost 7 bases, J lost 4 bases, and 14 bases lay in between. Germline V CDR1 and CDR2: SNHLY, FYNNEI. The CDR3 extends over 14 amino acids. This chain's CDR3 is CASKVGGTNQPQHF. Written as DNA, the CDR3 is TGTGCCAGCAAAGTGGGCGGAACAAATCAGCCCCAGCATTTT. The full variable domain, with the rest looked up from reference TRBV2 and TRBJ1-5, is EPEVTQTPSHQVTQMGQEVILRCVPISNHLYFYWYRQILGQKVEFLVSFYNNEISEKSEIFDDQFSVERPDGSNFTLKIRSTKLEDSAMYFCASKVGGTNQPQHFGDGTRLSIL.

The CDR3 loop is CASSVAPGTSYEKLFF. The CDR3 nucleotides are TGTGCCAGCAGCGTAGCCCCCGGGACCTCTTATGAAAAACTGTTTTTT. V is TRBV9 and J is TRBJ1-4; D possibly corresponds to TRBD1 (5 bases). The CDR3 loop spans 16 amino acids. The germline V gene encodes CDR1 SGDLS and CDR2 YYNGEE. Trimming shortened V by 0 bases and J by 6 bases, and 15 bases separated the two germline ends.

The CDR3 reads CASSISQGGGTDTQYF. The CDR3 DNA reads as TGCGCCAGCAGCATAAGTCAAGGGGGCGGCACAGATACGCAGTATTTT. This sequence joins TRBV4-1 and TRBJ2-3; 7 bases are shared with TRBD1. V was clipped by 5 bases and J by 1 base; unmatched bases: 9. Germline V CDR1 and CDR2: MGHRA, YSYEKL. There are 16 residues in the CDR3.

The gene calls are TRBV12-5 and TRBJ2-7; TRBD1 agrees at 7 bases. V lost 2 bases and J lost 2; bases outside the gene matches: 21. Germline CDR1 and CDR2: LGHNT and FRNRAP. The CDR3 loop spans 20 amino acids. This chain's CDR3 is CASGLKTSDRYARPTYEQYF. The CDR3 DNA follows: TGTGCTAGTGGTTTGAAAACCTCGGACAGGTACGCTCGTCCAACCTACGAGCAGTACTTC.

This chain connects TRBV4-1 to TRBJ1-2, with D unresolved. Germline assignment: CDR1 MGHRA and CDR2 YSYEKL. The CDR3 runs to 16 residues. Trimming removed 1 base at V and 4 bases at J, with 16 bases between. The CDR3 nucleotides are TGCGCCAGCAGCCAAGGGAACAGCCTCACTGTCTATGGCTACACCTTC. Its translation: CASSQGNSLTVYGYTF.

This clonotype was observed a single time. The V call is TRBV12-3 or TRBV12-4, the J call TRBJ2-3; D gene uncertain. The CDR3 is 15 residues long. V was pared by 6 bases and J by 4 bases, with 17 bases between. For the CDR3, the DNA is TGTGCCAGCAGCCCCAGTGTTAGGGCCCCAGATACGCAGTATTTT. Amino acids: CASSPSVRAPDTQYF.

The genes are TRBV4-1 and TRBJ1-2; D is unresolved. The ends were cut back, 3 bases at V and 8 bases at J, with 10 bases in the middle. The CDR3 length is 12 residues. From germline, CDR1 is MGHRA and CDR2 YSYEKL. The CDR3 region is CASSHRGSGYTF. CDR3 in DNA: TGCGCCAGCAGCCACCGCGGTAGCGGCTACACCTTC.

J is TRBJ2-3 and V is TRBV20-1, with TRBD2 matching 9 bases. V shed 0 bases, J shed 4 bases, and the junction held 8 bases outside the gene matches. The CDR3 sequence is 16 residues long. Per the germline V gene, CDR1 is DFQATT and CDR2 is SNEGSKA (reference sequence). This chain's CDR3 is CSARENLAGWADTQYF. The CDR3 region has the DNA TGCAGTGCTAGAGAAAACCTAGCGGGGTGGGCAGATACGCAGTATTTT.

CDR3 DNA: TGTGCCACCAGTGACCTGGGACAACAAGAGACCCAGTACTTC. Amino acids: CATSDLGQQETQYF. V is TRBV24-1 and J is TRBJ2-5, with a possible D match to TRBD1 (6 bases). V lost 4 bases to trimming and J lost 2 bases, with 10 bases between them. The germline V gene encodes CDR1 KGHDR and CDR2 SFDVKD. The CDR3 covers 14 residues.

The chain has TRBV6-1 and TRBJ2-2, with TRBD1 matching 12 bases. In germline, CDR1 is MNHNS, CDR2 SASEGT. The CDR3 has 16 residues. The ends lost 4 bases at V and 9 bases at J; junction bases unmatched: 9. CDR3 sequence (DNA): TGTGCCAGCAGTGCCGGGGGACAGGGGGCGCGAAGGGAGCTGTTTTTT. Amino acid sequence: CASSAGGQGARRELFF.

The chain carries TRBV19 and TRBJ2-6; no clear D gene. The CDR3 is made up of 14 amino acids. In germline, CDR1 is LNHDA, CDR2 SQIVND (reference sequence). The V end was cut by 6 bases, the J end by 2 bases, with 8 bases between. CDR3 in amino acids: CASSPLAGANVLTF. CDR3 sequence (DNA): TGTGCCAGTAGCCCCCTCGCTGGGGCCAACGTCCTGACTTTC. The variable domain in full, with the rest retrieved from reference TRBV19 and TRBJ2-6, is DGGITQSPKYLFRKEGQNVTLSCEQNLNHDAMYWYRQDPGQGLRLIYYSQIVNDFQKGDIAEGYSVSREKKESFPLTVTSAQKNPTAFYLCASSPLAGANVLTFGAGSRLTVL.